A single sample gave rise to the 29 T cell receptor beta chains below, sequenced in a study of vaccination effects on CD4 cells after COVID-19. Repertoires were generated with immunoSEQ multiplex PCR, while TCRdb's copy carries only in-frame clones and drops some. The repertoire holds around 69,000 clones, with 74% as singletons. Their cognate antigens are unknown. Peptide-pool stimulation followed by sequencing identified expanded antigen-specific CD4+ clonotypes in the ViraFEST assay. Cells that had been cultured for less than eleven days were the source of isolated CD4+ T cells. Participants each got two BNT162b2 or mRNA-1273 vaccine doses. Sequencing used CD4+ T cells from PBMCs cultured with HCoV-229E spike peptides, obtained after COVID-19 vaccination. Receptor source: a human donor who received a COVID-19 vaccine.

The chain combines TRBV21-1 with TRBJ2-7; TRBD2, the D gene given by the table, was not confirmed from the DNA. TRBV21-1 is marked as a pseudogene. The CDR3 sequence is 15 residues long. The CDR3 spells CASSLGGGSYYEQYV. CDR3 sequence (DNA): TGTGCCAGCAGCCTCGGGGGGGGATCTTACTACGAGCAGTACGTC.

The J gene is TRBJ1-5, the V gene TRBV30, with a weak D call TRBD1 (6 bases). The V gene lost 1 base and the J gene lost 5 bases, with 12 bases spanning the gap. CDR1 and CDR2 from the germline V gene are GTSNPN and SVGIG (reference sequence). This CDR3 region has 14 residues. The CDR3 coding sequence is TGTGCCTGGAGTGAACAGGGCTTCCATCAGCCCCAGCATTTT. Protein product: CAWSEQGFHQPQHF.

The V call is TRBV6-5, the J call TRBJ1-1, with D perhaps TRBD1 (5 bases). The germline CDR1 and CDR2 sequences are MNHEY and SVGAGI. V lost 7 bases and J lost 1, with 7 bases in between. The CDR3 totals 12 residues. The CDR3 bases are TGTGCCAGCATCGGACAGAACACTGAAGCTTTCTTT. Translating gives CASIGQNTEAFF.

The genes are TRBV3-1 (or the pseudogene TRBV3-2) and TRBJ2-7; TRBD1 matches 8 bases. The CDR3 runs 13 residues. Looked up from germline, CDR1 is LGHDT and CDR2 is YNNKEL (reference sequence). The CDR3 protein is CASSQEPSGQVHV. CDR3 sequence (DNA): TGTGCCAGCAGCCAAGAGCCTTCGGGACAGGTTCACGTC.

This chain links TRBV2 with TRBJ2-5; 7 nucleotides line up with TRBD1. This CDR3 has 15 amino acids. V lost 3 bases and J lost 2; bases outside the gene matches: 6. CDR1 and CDR2 from the germline V gene are SNHLY and FYNNEI. CDR3 region: CASSENRGFQETQYF. The CDR3 DNA reads TGTGCCAGCAGTGAGAACAGGGGATTTCAAGAGACCCAGTACTTC.

The chain uses TRBV6-5 and TRBJ1-2; D not resolved. CDR1 is MNHEY, CDR2 SVGAGI, per germline. The CDR3 covers 15 residues. V was clipped by 2 bases and J by 5 bases, with 15 bases between them. Written as DNA, the CDR3 is TGTGCCAGCAGTTACCCGGGGTCGGCGGGATATGGCTACACCTTC. This gives the protein CASSYPGSAGYGYTF.

This clone has more than one count but fewer than ten. The chain employs TRBV7-2 and TRBJ1-2, with D tentatively TRBD1 (6 bases). This CDR3 has 13 residues. Trimming left V 1 base short and J 7 bases short, with 10 bases between. Germline V lookup: CDR1 SGHTA, CDR2 FQGNSA. The CDR3 DNA reads TGTGCCAGCAGCTTAGACAGGGTATTTGGCTACACCTTC. Translation gives CASSLDRVFGYTF.

The chain has TRBV5-1 and TRBJ2-2; D possibly corresponds to TRBD1 (6 bases). This CDR3 region has 18 residues. Germline CDR1 SGHRS, CDR2 YFSETQ. V was trimmed by 7 bases and J by 0 bases, leaving 22 bases between them. This chain's CDR3 is CASGFSGSDSTNTGELFF. The CDR3 nucleotides read TGCGCCAGCGGATTTTCGGGGTCGGACAGCACGAACACCGGGGAGCTGTTTTTT.

The chain carries TRBV12-5 and TRBJ2-3; 15 nucleotides agree with TRBD2. CDR1 LGHNT and CDR2 FRNRAP come from the germline V gene. Trimming cost V 2 bases and J 3 bases; bases outside gene matches: 6. This CDR3 region has 18 residues. The CDR3 nucleotides read TGTGCTAGTGGTTTGCCTCGGACTAGCGGGGGGGCGACAGATACGCAGTATTTT. Amino acids: CASGLPRTSGGATDTQYF.

This clone occurred a few times. The genes are TRBV9 and TRBJ1-4; TRBD1 might be the D (5 bases). The CDR3 contains 15 residues. V lost 2 bases and J 1 base, leaving 9 bases between the germline ends. The germline gives CDR1 SGDLS, CDR2 YYNGEE. The CDR3 bases are TGTGCCAGCAGCGTGCAGCAGGGAACTAATGAAAAACTGTTTTTT. Translated: CASSVQQGTNEKLFF.

V usage is TRBV5-4 and J usage is TRBJ1-5; the D is unclear. This CDR3 is built from 13 residues. V gave up 10 bases and J gave up 4 bases, with 15 bases separating them. Germline loops: CDR1 SGHNT, CDR2 YYREEE (reference sequence). CDR3 in DNA: TGTGCCGGGTGCTTTAGGCCTAATCAGCCCCAGCATTTT. Protein product: CAGCFRPNQPQHF.

This clone was detected once. The chain has TRBV6-6 and TRBJ2-3; 12 nucleotides align to TRBD2. The V gene end was trimmed by 6 bases and the J gene end by 0 bases; junction bases not matched to a gene: 4. Germline CDR1 and CDR2: MNHNY and SVGAGI (reference sequence). There are 16 residues in the CDR3. The CDR3 DNA sequence: TGTGCCAGCAGATCGACTAGCGGGGGAAGCACAGATACGCAGTATTTT. Protein: CASRSTSGGSTDTQYF.

The CDR3 loop is CSVGGTKNTEAFF. The CDR3 DNA reads TGCAGCGTGGGGGGAACAAAGAACACTGAAGCTTTCTTT. The chain joins TRBV29-1 to TRBJ1-1, with TRBD1 as a possible D gene (5 bases). This CDR3 comprises 13 residues. The germline V and J ends were trimmed by 6 bases and 1 base, with 12 bases remaining between them. The germline V gene encodes CDR1 SQVTM and CDR2 ANQGSEA.

The genes are TRBV30 and TRBJ1-4, with TRBD1 as a possible D gene (5 bases). The CDR3 contains 18 residues. Germline CDR1 GTSNPN, CDR2 SVGIG (reference sequence). V lost 3 bases and J 3 bases, leaving 23 bases between the germline ends. This chain's CDR3 is CAWRRRGRGREANEKLFF. The CDR3 nucleotides are TGTGCCTGGAGGAGAAGGGGTAGGGGACGGGAAGCTAATGAAAAACTGTTTTTT.

V and J are TRBV7-2 and TRBJ2-1; a weak D match, TRBD1 (6 bases). Germline lookup yields CDR1 SGHTA and CDR2 FQGNSA. V lost 6 bases, J lost 5 bases, and 17 bases lay in between. The CDR3 has 15 amino acids. Here the CDR3 reads CASRSTGFPHNEQFF. In DNA, the CDR3 is TGTGCCAGCAGATCTACAGGGTTCCCACACAATGAGCAGTTCTTC.

CDR3 region: CASSQGGAANYGYTF. The DNA for the CDR3 is TGTGCCAGCAGCCAAGGCGGCGCAGCTAACTATGGCTACACCTTC. The chain couples TRBV7-3 to TRBJ1-2; no clear D. Deletions cut 5 bases from V and 0 bases from J, with 13 bases between. The CDR3 sequence is 15 residues long. The germline V gene encodes CDR1 SGHTA and CDR2 FQGTGA.

The genes are TRBV10-3 and TRBJ1-4; D ambiguous. There are 12 residues in the CDR3. V was cut by 2 bases and J by 10 bases, with 8 bases left in between. Per the germline V gene, CDR1 is ENHRY and CDR2 is SYGVKD. CDR3 sequence (DNA): TGTGCCATCAGTGAGAATTCGGGAAAACTGTTTTTT. Translation gives CAISENSGKLFF.

This clone showed up just a few times. The J gene is TRBJ2-3, the V gene TRBV2, with a possible D match to TRBD1 (6 bases). Per the germline V gene, CDR1 is SNHLY and CDR2 is FYNNEI. The CDR3 covers 18 residues. The germline V and J ends were trimmed by 6 bases and 1 base, with 23 bases remaining between them. This CDR3 is CASRSYREGPIRTDTQYF. CDR3 coding DNA: TGTGCCAGCAGATCATACAGGGAAGGGCCGATACGCACAGATACGCAGTATTTT.

V usage is TRBV6-6 and J usage is TRBJ2-1; 7 nucleotides match TRBD1. Germline trimming cut 5 bases from V and 5 bases from J; bases unmatched to any gene: 6. From germline, CDR1 is MNHNY and CDR2 SVGAGI (reference sequence). This CDR3 is 14 amino acids long. As DNA, the CDR3 is TGTGCCAGCAGTCAAGGACAGGTCAACAATGAGCAGTTCTTC. It yields the protein CASSQGQVNNEQFF.

A few counts support this clone. CDR3 residues: CASSLNSNTGELFF. CDR3 bases: TGTGCCAGCAGCTTAAACTCGAACACCGGGGAGCTGTTTTTT. This chain links TRBV7-9 with TRBJ2-2; no clear D gene. Germline V gene lookup returns CDR1 SEHNR and CDR2 FQNEAQ (reference sequence). The CDR3 is 14 amino acids. Trimming pared 2 bases from V and 0 bases from J, leaving 4 bases between. The whole variable domain, remainder taken from reference TRBV7-9 and TRBJ2-2, is DTGVSQNPRHKITKRGQNVTFRCDPISEHNRLYWYRQTLGQGPEFLTYFQNEAQLEKSRLLSDRFSAERPKGSFSTLEIQRTEQGDSAMYLCASSLNSNTGELFFGEGSRLTVL.

This clone was seen a handful of times. The rearrangement joins TRBV24-1 to TRBJ2-1; 12 nucleotides align to TRBD2. Germline CDR1 reads KGHDR; CDR2 reads SFDVKD. The V segment lost 3 bases and the J segment 9 bases; nucleotides outside the gene matches: 8. The CDR3 sequence is 16 residues long. CDR3 protein: CATSDVTSGGFSEQFF. The CDR3 nucleotides are TGTGCCACCAGTGATGTAACTAGCGGGGGGTTTAGTGAGCAGTTCTTC.

This clone was counted between two and nine times. V gene TRBV6-5 combines with J gene TRBJ1-2; 9 bases map to TRBD1. V lost 6 bases and J lost 7; bases outside the gene matches: 12. The CDR3 runs to 15 residues. CDR1 MNHEY and CDR2 SVGAGI come from the germline V gene. The CDR3 coding sequence is TGTGCCAGCAGACGTTCCGGGACAGGGAGGTCTGGCTACACCTTC. As protein: CASRRSGTGRSGYTF.

CDR3 region: CASSPGTGPYEQYV. The CDR3 DNA sequence: TGTGCCAGTAGTCCCGGGACAGGGCCATACGAGCAGTACGTC. The chain joins TRBV19 to TRBJ2-7, with 9 bases lining up with TRBD1. Trimming removed 5 bases from V and 4 bases from J; junction bases left unmatched: 6. Germline loops: CDR1 LNHDA, CDR2 SQIVND (reference sequence). The CDR3 loop spans 14 amino acids.

The genes are TRBV4-3 and TRBJ2-5; D is possibly TRBD2 (6 bases). The V gene lost 4 bases and the J gene lost 5 bases, with 14 bases spanning the gap. The CDR3 is 14 residues long. From germline, CDR1 is LGHNA and CDR2 YSLEER. The CDR3 bases are TGCGCCAGCAGCCCCACGATAGGAGGGGAGACCCAGTACTTC. Its protein is CASSPTIGGETQYF.

V usage is TRBV5-6 and J usage is TRBJ2-3; TRBD1 matches 7 bases. Looked up from germline, CDR1 is SGHDT and CDR2 is YYEEEE. This CDR3 is built from 15 residues. Trimming removed 3 bases from V and 6 bases from J; junction bases left unmatched: 10. The CDR3 is CASSWQQGQVDTQYF. The DNA for the CDR3 is TGTGCCAGCAGCTGGCAACAGGGGCAAGTTGATACGCAGTATTTT.

This chain links TRBV6-1 with TRBJ2-1; maybe TRBD2 (5 bases). The CDR3 covers 11 residues. From germline, CDR1 is MNHNS and CDR2 SASEGT. The V and J ends lost 7 bases and 9 bases respectively, with 10 bases between them. The CDR3: CASTYAGEQFF. CDR3 bases: TGTGCCAGCACCTACGCGGGTGAGCAGTTCTTC.

This clone has a handful of counts. The chain couples TRBV7-9 to TRBJ2-1; no firm D call. Germline CDR1 is SEHNR and CDR2 is FQNEAQ (reference sequence). This CDR3 has 13 residues. The ends were cut back, 2 bases at V and 6 bases at J, with 8 bases in the middle. The CDR3 bases are TGTGCCAGCAGCTTAACCTCGGTCAATGAGCAGTTCTTC. Its translation: CASSLTSVNEQFF.

The chain is built from TRBV24-1 and TRBJ1-1; tentative D call: TRBD1 (6 bases). Germline V lookup: CDR1 KGHDR, CDR2 SFDVKD. V was cut by 2 bases and J by 3 bases, with 12 bases left in between. The CDR3 contains 15 residues. The CDR3 bases are TGTGCCACCAGTGATTCAGGGGCTGCCGACACTGAAGCTTTCTTT. Its translation: CATSDSGAADTEAFF.

This sequence joins TRBV24-1 and TRBJ2-1; possible D gene TRBD2, 5 bases. This CDR3 comprises 16 residues. Germline V gives CDR1 KGHDR, CDR2 SFDVKD. The V end lost 3 bases, the J end lost 4 bases, and 15 bases lay between the germline ends. The CDR3 is CATSDKRGDRYNEQFF. CDR3 coding DNA: TGTGCCACCAGTGATAAACGGGGAGATCGGTACAATGAGCAGTTCTTC.